The clone carrying this T cell receptor beta chain was seen repeatedly, ten times or more. Its specificity is not known. This entry belongs to a study of T-cell reconstitution after alpha-beta-depleted transplantation in children. The CDR3 runs to 20 residues. V was pared by 0 bases and J by 6 bases, with 17 bases of the junction left unmatched. Germline-derived CDR1 and CDR2 are SGHRS and YFSETQ. Study outcomes and limitations: In patients about two months after transplant, alpha-beta T cells reportedly arose from several hundred expanded graft clones. Certain patients had high TCRbeta diversity at day 60, and it came from recipient T cells and thymic progenitors that survived.

Preparation of the TCRbeta library involved a method that used unique molecular identifiers. TCRdb called the PCR reads again in MiXCR, with one record for every CDR3 protein. This sample carries 450,000 to 600,000 distinct CDR3 sequences, over 9.5% of them seen once, and the ten largest clones take just over 2%. The sequence derives from a child younger than 10 with inherited bone marrow failure, due to receive a stem cell transplant. The sequencing here drew on PBMCs, taken before TCRalphabeta/CD19-depleted stem cell transplant. V gene TRBV5-1 combines with J gene TRBJ2-3, with TRBD2 matching 12 bases. The CDR3 loop is CASSLDPGPPSGRADDTQYF. CDR3 in DNA: TGCGCCAGCAGCTTGGATCCTGGCCCTCCTAGCGGGAGGGCAGACGATACGCAGTATTTT.